The clone carrying this T cell receptor beta chain was picked up many times. Its antigen is still unknown. This specimen comes from a study of neurological immune-mediated disorders. With 10-nucleotide random UMIs, 5'RACE was used to make the cDNA. TCRdb itself ran the 5' RACE reads through MiXCR, one entry per CDR3 protein. The repertoire holds about 120,000 distinct CDR3 sequences, 3.2% seen once, with around 1.2% in the top ten. This CDR3 has 14 residues. The germline gives CDR1 DFQATT, CDR2 SNEGSKA (reference sequence). V trimming: 3 bases; J trimming: 9 bases; junction bases outside the gene matches: 11. Study-level results: Because no CDR3 amino acid sequences were shared across subjects by expanded clones, private repertoires were suggested in all groups. The most TCR clonal expansion was seen in HTLV-1-associated myelopathy, whereas the least was seen in multiple sclerosis, below the level in healthy controls.

2 million unsorted PBMCs were stored in RNAlater at -80 °C before RNA extraction. Sequenced sample: PBMCs. This receptor was obtained from a woman in her twenties or thirties with multiple sclerosis. The chain carries TRBV20-1 and TRBJ2-1; TRBD1 matches 7 bases. The CDR3: CSASIRGRGGEQFF. The CDR3 DNA reads as TGCAGTGCTAGTATAAGGGGGCGAGGGGGTGAGCAGTTCTTC.